This TCR beta chain is from a study of T cell responses to AZD1222 COVID-19 vaccine. Overall study results and limits: Seropositive status at baseline applied to only 6 or 7 AZD1222 recipients.

Some clones are missing from TCRdb's copy, which holds only in-frame ones; the method was immunoSEQ multiplex PCR. The sample shows tens of thousands of clones, 93% of them seen only once. As to this clone: Its antigen is unknown.

V lost 0 bases and J lost 0, with 11 bases in between. Germline values: CDR1 LNHNV, CDR2 YYDKDF (reference sequence). This CDR3 has 16 residues. The sequence derives from an adult in good health. The chain links TRBV15 to TRBJ1-2; D not certain. The input for sequencing was peripheral blood, taken on day 0 of AZD1222 vaccination. The CDR3 sequence: CATSRDYRQANYGYTF. The CDR3 DNA reads TGTGCCACCAGCAGAGATTATCGGCAAGCTAACTATGGCTACACCTTC. Complete variable domain (other parts from reference TRBV15 and TRBJ1-2): DAMVIQNPRYQVTQFGKPVTLSCSQTLNHNVMYWYQQKSSQAPKLLFHYYDKDFNNEADTPDNFQSRRPNTSFCFLDIRSPGLGDTAMYLCATSRDYRQANYGYTFGSGTRLTVV.